This TCR beta chain was retrieved from a study of CD8+CD57+ T cells in acquired aplastic anemia. The overall study: DNA recovered from sorted CD4+ and CD8+ cells had a mean of approximately 3.4 ug. Read counts for CD4+ cells (from healthy donors) averaged about 10 million. Broader study findings: Patients had roughly 30 CD8+ CDR3 sequences in common with controls (the shared set). Levels of CD8+ Simpson's diversity were not significantly distinct in patients versus controls.

As concerns this clonotype: No antigen is known for it.

Researchers used genomic DNA as the template to profile TCR beta VDJ and CDR3. TCRdb redid the calling of the reads with MiXCR, one entry per CDR3 protein. The sample holds about 220,000 distinct CDR3 sequences, approximately 35% seen once. This CDR3 contains 14 residues. Trimming took off 0 bases at V and 2 bases at J, with 8 bases between the two ends. CDR1 GTSNPN and CDR2 SVGIG come from the germline V gene (reference sequence). This clonotype was sampled from a human donor in good health, serving as a control. The V and J genes are TRBV30 and TRBJ1-5, with TRBD1 as a possible D gene (6 bases). The sequencing sample was made of sorted CD4+, CD8+, or CD8+CD57+ T cells (not recorded which) from PBMCs. The CDR3 region is CAWSVDSRNQPQHF. CDR3 bases: TGTGCCTGGAGTGTGGACAGCCGCAATCAGCCCCAGCATTTT. Full variable domain (outside the CDR3, taken from reference TRBV30 and TRBJ1-5): SQTIHQWPATLVQPVGSPLSLECTVEGTSNPNLYWYRQAAGRGLQLLFYSVGIGQISSEVPQNLSASRPQDRQFILSSKKLLLSDSGFYLCAWSVDSRNQPQHFGDGTRLSIL.